What follows are 24 T cell receptor beta chains derived from one specimen sequenced in a study of vaccination and CD4 T cells after COVID-19. For these receptors, no antigen is known. Treatment meaning: approximately 9-day PBMC culture with coronavirus spike peptide pools or control peptides (ViraFEST assay). An Oncomine TCR Beta short-read assay was used to sequence the DNA from cultured CD4+ T cells. TCRdb reprocessed the PCR reads with MiXCR, giving one entry per CDR3 protein. The sample lists 10,000 to 12,000 distinct CDR3 sequences, roughly 30% occurring once. The sample in question was CD4+ T cells from blood, cultured in vitro, obtained after SARS-CoV-2 vaccination. The receptor set was obtained from a human donor who had recovered from COVID-19.

This chain joins TRBV7-9 and TRBJ1-2; a weak D match, TRBD1 (5 bases). Per the germline V gene, CDR1 is SEHNR and CDR2 is FQNEAQ (reference sequence). V was pared by 5 bases and J by 6 bases, with 19 bases between. The length of the CDR3 is 15 residues. The CDR3 DNA reads as TGTGCCAGCAGCACGGGACTCCTTGCCTCCCATGGCTACACCTTC. This sequence encodes CASSTGLLASHGYTF.

This clonotype was counted a single time. The chain is built from TRBV7-9 and TRBJ2-1; D is unclear. V was clipped by 3 bases and J by 8 bases, with 17 bases between them. Germline V gives CDR1 SEHNR, CDR2 FQNEAQ (reference sequence). The CDR3 runs 15 residues. CDR3 residues: CASSLVQRAADEQFF. The DNA for the CDR3 is TGTGCCAGCAGCTTGGTCCAGCGAGCCGCGGATGAGCAGTTCTTC.

The chain is built from TRBV10-2 and TRBJ2-1; D is possibly TRBD2 (5 bases). CDR3 length equals 19 residues. With 6 bases removed from V and 2 bases from J, the gap between germline ends came to 26 bases. In germline, CDR1 is WSHSY, CDR2 SAAADI. CDR3 sequence: CASRTQRMGQGLAYNEQFF. CDR3 DNA: TGCGCCAGCAGAACCCAGCGGATGGGCCAAGGGTTGGCCTACAATGAGCAGTTCTTC.

This clonotype has more than one count but fewer than ten. The genes are TRBV20-1 and TRBJ1-1; the D gene is possibly TRBD1 (6 bases). Germline CDR1 reads DFQATT; CDR2 reads SNEGSKA (reference sequence). V was trimmed by 4 bases and J by 3 bases, leaving 12 bases between them. The CDR3 is 13 amino acids. The chain's CDR3 is CSAKPYRDTEAFF. As DNA, the CDR3 is TGCAGTGCTAAACCCTACAGGGACACTGAAGCTTTCTTT.

This sequence joins TRBV10-3 and TRBJ2-7; tentative D call: TRBD1 (5 bases). The CDR3 is 16 residues long. Per germline, CDR1 ENHRY and CDR2 SYGVKD. The V and J ends lost 2 bases and 2 bases respectively, with 16 bases between them. The CDR3, as DNA: TGTGCCATCAGTGAGCCCTGGACACCTTCTGCCTACGAGCAGTACTTC. Protein sequence: CAISEPWTPSAYEQYF.

There are a few counts of this clonotype. The genes are TRBV4-2 and TRBJ2-3, with D tentatively TRBD2 (5 bases). Germline-derived CDR1 and CDR2 are LGHNA and YNFKEQ. Trimming took 3 bases from V and 2 from J, leaving 18 bases between them. The CDR3 runs to 17 residues. The CDR3 nucleotides are TGTGCCAGCAGCCAGCGGGCTCGGCGGGCGGTCACAGATACGCAGTATTTT. Its translation: CASSQRARRAVTDTQYF.

The V and J genes are TRBV14 and TRBJ1-5; D gene ambiguous. Germline assignment: CDR1 SGHDN and CDR2 FVKESK. The CDR3 is made up of 15 amino acids. Trimming took off 8 bases at V and 6 bases at J, with 20 bases between the two ends. CDR3 region: CASLYRRRHGQPQHF. The CDR3 coding sequence is TGTGCCAGCCTCTATAGGAGGAGGCACGGTCAGCCCCAGCATTTT.

The chain couples TRBV5-1 to TRBJ2-3, with 9 bases fitting TRBD2. Germline V lookup: CDR1 SGHRS, CDR2 YFSETQ. This CDR3 is 16 amino acids long. V lost 1 base to trimming and J lost 5 bases; unmatched junction nucleotides: 8. The CDR3 region has the DNA TGCGCCAGCAGCTTGTTTAGCGGGAGAGGAGGAGATACGCAGTATTTT. Its protein product is CASSLFSGRGGDTQYF. Drawing the rest from reference TRBV5-1 and TRBJ2-3, the complete variable domain is KAGVTQTPRYLIKTRGQQVTLSCSPISGHRSVSWYQQTPGQGLQFLFEYFSETQRNKGNFPGRFSGRQFSNSRSEMNVSTLELGDSALYLCASSLFSGRGGDTQYFGPGTRLTVL.

The chain is built from TRBV2 and TRBJ1-5; no clear D. Germline loops: CDR1 SNHLY, CDR2 FYNNEI. CDR3 length equals 16 residues. Trimming removed 2 bases from V and 1 base from J, with 12 bases in between. The CDR3 region has the DNA TGTGCCAGCAGTGAATTTGGGTTGAGAAGCAATCAGCCCCAGCATTTT. Translated: CASSEFGLRSNQPQHF.

This clonotype has a handful of counts. The chain is built from TRBV7-2 and TRBJ2-1; 7 nucleotides line up with TRBD1. Per the germline V gene, CDR1 is SGHTA and CDR2 is FQGNSA. This CDR3 has 14 amino acids. The V and J ends lost 5 bases and 4 bases, in that order; junction bases with no gene match: 5. The CDR3 DNA reads TGTGCCAGCAGCCTAGTGGGACAGTACAATGAGCAGTTCTTC. The encoded protein is CASSLVGQYNEQFF.

The sample holds a few counts of this clonotype. The chain recombines TRBV7-9 with TRBJ2-7, with unresolved D. The length of the CDR3 is 14 residues. V shed 5 bases and J shed 0 bases, with 11 bases lying between them. Germline loops: CDR1 SEHNR, CDR2 FQNEAQ (reference sequence). CDR3 amino acids: CASSPDWNSYEQYF. The CDR3 nucleotides read TGTGCCAGCAGCCCAGACTGGAACTCCTACGAGCAGTACTTC.

The chain couples TRBV7-9 to TRBJ2-7, with a possible D match to TRBD2 (5 bases). The germline CDR1 and CDR2 sequences are SEHNR and FQNEAQ (reference sequence). Trimming pared 2 bases from V and 3 bases from J, leaving 20 bases between. This CDR3 has 17 residues. CDR3 sequence reads: CASSLRGSSSSLYEQYF. The CDR3 bases are TGTGCCAGCAGCTTAAGAGGGTCTAGTTCTTCCCTCTACGAGCAGTACTTC.

The rearrangement uses TRBV20-1 and TRBJ2-5, with TRBD2 matching over 8 bases. The CDR3 consists of 14 residues. The trim removed 2 bases at V and 1 base at J, leaving 3 bases unmatched. Germline CDR1 reads DFQATT; CDR2 reads SNEGSKA (reference sequence). In DNA, the CDR3 is TGCAGTGCTAGAAGGGGACTAGTCCAAGAGACCCAGTACTTC. Translated, it gives CSARRGLVQETQYF.

This rearrangement joins TRBV7-2 to TRBJ2-5; 8 positions agree with TRBD1. This CDR3 has 14 residues. The germline gives CDR1 SGHTA, CDR2 FQGNSA. The V segment lost 5 bases and the J segment 5 bases; nucleotides outside the gene matches: 7. DNA of the CDR3: TGTGCCAGCAGCCCAGACAGGGGCTATGAGACCCAGTACTTC. This gives the protein CASSPDRGYETQYF. Combining the CDR3 with reference TRBV7-2 and TRBJ2-5 gives the whole variable domain GAGVSQSPSNKVTEKGKDVELRCDPISGHTALYWYRQSLGQGLEFLIYFQGNSAPDKSGLPSDRFSAERTGGSVSTLTIQRTQQEDSAVYLCASSPDRGYETQYFGPGTRLLVL.

This clonotype was counted only a few times. This chain connects TRBV10-3 to TRBJ1-5, with 11 bases aligning to TRBD1. Trimming cost V 10 bases and J 3 bases; bases outside gene matches: 5. Germline lookup yields CDR1 ENHRY and CDR2 SYGVKD. The CDR3 spans 14 residues. The CDR3 here is CATRDRGDNQPQHF. In DNA form, the CDR3 reads TGTGCCACCAGGGACAGGGGGGACAATCAGCCCCAGCATTTT.

This clonotype was seen a few times. The chain links TRBV27 to TRBJ2-7; D may be TRBD2 (6 bases). The V gene lost 2 bases and the J gene lost 2 bases, with 22 bases spanning the gap. The length of the CDR3 is 18 residues. Germline V gene sequence: CDR1 MNHEY, CDR2 SMNVEV (reference sequence). The CDR3 sequence is CASSLPLRRGRAAYEQYF. The DNA for the CDR3 is TGTGCCAGCAGTTTACCTCTAAGGAGGGGCAGGGCAGCCTACGAGCAGTACTTC.

There are a few counts of this clonotype. J is TRBJ1-5 and V is TRBV20-1; TRBD1 aligns across 9 bases. CDR3 length: 19 amino acids. V lost 0 bases to trimming and J lost 0 bases; unmatched junction nucleotides: 12. CDR1 is DFQATT, CDR2 SNEGSKA, per germline (reference sequence). The CDR3 coding sequence is TGCAGTGCTAGAGATCGAGGACAGGGGTACTACAATAGCAATCAGCCCCAGCATTTT. Translation gives CSARDRGQGYYNSNQPQHF.

This rearrangement joins TRBV4-1 to TRBJ1-1; D call uncertain. V was trimmed by 1 base and J by 0 bases, leaving 9 bases between them. This CDR3 is built from 15 residues. CDR1 and CDR2 from the germline V gene are MGHRA and YSYEKL. In DNA form, the CDR3 reads TGCGCCAGCAGCCAAGCGGCAGACATGAACACTGAAGCTTTCTTT. It encodes CASSQAADMNTEAFF.

Only a few counts were recorded for this clonotype. The chain employs TRBV21-1 and TRBJ2-5; the table calls TRBD2, which could not be checked here. TRBV21-1 is described as a pseudogene. CDR3 size: 17 residues. The CDR3 region is CASSKVEGNLGQETQYF. In nucleotides, the CDR3 is TGTGCCAGCAGCAAAGTGGAGGGAAACTTGGGCCAAGAGACCCAGTACTTC.

This clonotype was detected a few times. This sequence joins TRBV20-1 and TRBJ1-5; D remains ambiguous. The V end was cut by 1 base, the J end by 3 bases, with 4 bases between. Germline-derived CDR1 and CDR2 are DFQATT and SNEGSKA (reference sequence). This CDR3 spans 12 amino acids. CDR3 sequence (DNA): TGCAGTGCTAGAGGGCCCAATCAGCCCCAGCATTTT. Its protein is CSARGPNQPQHF.

V and J are TRBV19 and TRBJ2-3; D ambiguous. This CDR3 has 13 residues. V gave up 7 bases and J gave up 6 bases, with 14 bases separating them. Germline loops: CDR1 LNHDA, CDR2 SQIVND (reference sequence). The CDR3 is CASTDGPSDTQYF. In nucleotides, the CDR3 is TGTGCCAGTACGGACGGGCCCTCCGATACGCAGTATTTT. The full variable domain, in which reference TRBV19 and TRBJ2-3 provide the parts outside the CDR3, is DGGITQSPKYLFRKEGQNVTLSCEQNLNHDAMYWYRQDPGQGLRLIYYSQIVNDFQKGDIAEGYSVSREKKESFPLTVTSAQKNPTAFYLCASTDGPSDTQYFGPGTRLTVL.

The chain links TRBV7-9 to TRBJ1-2, with TRBD1 matching over 8 bases. Germline V CDR1 and CDR2: SEHNR, FQNEAQ (reference sequence). The CDR3 runs to 14 residues. V shed 4 bases, J shed 2 bases, and the junction held 3 bases outside the gene matches. CDR3 region: CASSSRGLNYGYTF. The CDR3 coding sequence is TGTGCCAGCAGCTCCAGGGGGCTGAACTATGGCTACACCTTC.

This clonotype was seen a handful of times. The chain joins TRBV6-1 to TRBJ2-1, with 7 bases matching TRBD2. The CDR3 contains 14 residues. Looked up from germline, CDR1 is MNHNS and CDR2 is SASEGT. With V trimmed by 6 bases and J by 4 bases, 6 bases remained unmatched. The CDR3 DNA reads TGTGCCAGCAGGCAGAGGGAGGGGTACAATGAGCAGTTCTTC. Translation gives CASRQREGYNEQFF.

The V call is TRBV6-2 or TRBV6-3, the J call TRBJ2-2; D gene ambiguous. Germline V CDR1 and CDR2: MNHEY, SVGEGT. The CDR3 extends over 13 amino acids. V lost 5 bases, J lost 4 bases, and 8 bases lay in between. For the CDR3, the DNA is TGTGCCAGCAGTACCATCGGCACCGGGGAGCTGTTTTTT. Translated: CASSTIGTGELFF.